This TCR beta chain was sequenced during a study of regulatory T cells in long-lasting Graves disease (dated by TCRdb to the early 2020s). With regard to the full study: Antithyroid drugs had been taken for less than 3 months by newly diagnosed Graves' disease patients. Persistent Graves' disease patients were compared with newly diagnosed Graves' disease patients by peripheral blood TCR sequencing and RNA sequencing. The study took place in China and was registered as a clinical trial. A total of roughly 35 samples underwent TCR sequencing: around 13 from persistent and around 20 from newly diagnosed Graves' disease patients.

The library was prepared using multiplex PCR. TCRdb shows the sequencer as Illumina HiSeq 4000. To build TCR beta libraries, CDR3 regions were amplified by Arm-PCR using iRepertoire HTBI primers. Before sequencing, the PCR products went through gel purification. Per the source publication's procedure: Gene usage analysis of CDR3 amino acid clonotypes relied on the 55 to 80 TRBV and around 13 TRBJ segments identified across samples. COPE and FqMerger were used to merge the filtered high-quality paired reads into contigs. Contigs were aligned with BLAST to IMGT TRBV, TRBD and TRBJ reference genes, and CDR3 was defined per IMGT. Any clonotype with a frequency above 0.1% was counted as a highly expanded clone. Shannon entropy was used to measure repertoire diversity, and the Gini coefficient was used to measure V-J evenness. A clonotype found in more than one individual was treated as public. TCRdb took the public reads, trimmed them with fastp at Q25, ran MiXCR for clone calling and kept in-frame beta chains. Each entry is one CDR3 protein sequence, shown with its most common DNA and genes. The V and J calls here are based on TCRdb, not the publication. The sample profile shows 350,000 to 450,000 distinct CDR3 sequences; 12% of them were found once. The ten largest clones represent around 18% of the sample.

Beyond this particular receptor, the publication reports: Peripheral blood alone was examined, since thyroid tissue, which constituted the primary lesion, could not be accessed. A larger number of public clonotypes was shared among persistent patients (more than 2,500) than among newly diagnosed patients (roughly 980). Only the TCR beta chain was sequenced and analyzed. The authors acknowledged the small sample size as a limitation that may reduce accuracy. Preferential use of TRBV28, TRBJ1-2 and TRBJ2-5 was observed in persistent disease, whereas TRBV20-1 and TRBJ2-1 were favored in newly diagnosed disease. Persistent Graves' disease patients showed lower TCR Shannon entropy and fewer highly expanded clones than newly diagnosed patients, suggesting clonal expansion.

This specimen's time point label, interpreted: newly diagnosed GD, antithyroid drugs for less than 3 months. For both TCR sequencing and RNA sequencing, RNA was extracted from PBMCs using TRIzol. Graves' disease was diagnosed according to American Thyroid Association guidelines. Patients were recruited from an endocrinology department in Xi'an, China. Each patient gave about 9.1 milliliters of peripheral blood, collected in an EDTA anticoagulant tube. PBMCs were isolated by Ficoll Paque Plus density gradient separation without further T cell sorting. An Agilent 2100 Bioanalyzer and agarose gel were used to check RNA quality, and a NanoDrop 2000 was used to measure RNA concentration. The CDR3, cysteine through phenylalanine, is 16 amino acids long. Only the CDR3 DNA is retained, 48 bases long and in frame from the first base. The germline V gene (reference sequence) sets CDR1 to SEHNR and CDR2 to FQNEAQ. V lost 1 base and J lost 5 bases, and the count of bases not matched to a germline gene is 4.

In its sample, this clonotype was seen many times. Which antigen it targets is not known. The record has no base qualities; no much larger clone is one base away. In addition, the sample was reused for a study of T cells in Graves' hyperthyroidism and ophthalmopathy. From that second study: Stable Graves' hyperthyroidism was defined as the absence of progression to ophthalmopathy over 18 months of follow-up. Hyperthyroidism patients were newly diagnosed, had a disease duration of under 2 months, and were aged 18 to 65 years. Exclusion was applied to patients with uncontrolled infections, other autoimmune diseases, pregnancy or lactation. Diagnoses were established on the basis of clinical symptoms, serum thyroxine and TRAb, thyroid ultrasound, and orbital computed tomography. The TCR CDR3 was subjected to a first round of RT-PCR using the HTBI primer set and the Qiagen OneStep RT-PCR kit. Most expanded thyroid clonotypes (frequency above 0.001) were also detected in blood, suggesting blood repertoires may reflect thyroid immune responses. In cross-validation, a model built on a 13 V-J signature told ophthalmopathy apart from stable hyperthyroidism with 87.88% sensitivity and 81% to 82% specificity, and in testing the same model reached 80%/75%. In validation, the model predicted progression to ophthalmopathy with approximately 71% sensitivity and 72% to 75% specificity, a median of approximately 6.7 months before onset. A discovery cohort of about a hundred patients, roughly 43 with Graves' ophthalmopathy and 57 with stable Graves' hyperthyroidism, was used to find distinguishing TCR V-J signatures. Whether ophthalmopathy could be predicted prospectively was tested in an independent validation cohort made up of about 20 hyperthyroidism patients plus 17 patients who later progressed to ophthalmopathy. The approximately 90 discovery patients were divided at random into training and test sets in a 7:3 ratio. In addition, the study compared T-cell repertoires in thyroid tissue and in blood from six Graves' hyperthyroidism patients. After blood sampling, hyperthyroidism patients were treated with methimazole at a starting dose of 30 mg daily, and ophthalmopathy patients were treated with high-dose intravenous methylprednisolone. The libraries were constructed in a second round of multiplex PCR and then size-selected and purified. Paired-end sequencing of the libraries was performed with 100 bp reads on an Illumina HiSeq2000. SOAPnuke was used to process the raw data, removing reads that contained adapters or uncalled bases, had a mean Phred below 15, or lacked an exact match to the constant primer or identifier. COPE v1.2.5 was used to merge high-quality paired reads, and clonotypes were defined as unique nucleotide sequences. Clonotypes were aligned to IMGT TRBV, TRBD and TRBJ reference segments using MiTCR v1.1. The analysis was restricted to V-J combinations with a frequency above 0.0001, which together covered roughly 99% of the repertoires. A TCS score was defined as the ratio between F50 (clonal expansion) and ExV (chaos), using BLOSUM62-based TCRdist between CDR3 peptides within each V-J. Welch's t-statistics and random forest reduced around 520 V-J features to 10 to 15, which were used in a naive Bayes classifier (R e1071). No statistical method was used to fix the sample size in advance, and group allocation was not hidden from the investigators. According to the paper, TCR Vbeta CDR3 sequencing was carried out on over 130 peripheral blood samples, which came from more than 40 ophthalmopathy, approximately 72 hyperthyroidism and about 17 progressor patients.

Specimen: peripheral blood mononuclear cells (PBMCs), collected at new diagnosis, from a patient treated with antithyroid drugs. Rearrangement joined TRBV7-9 to TRBJ2-1; TRBD2 fits 11 bases in the junction. The sequence came from a woman aged 18-29 years with Graves disease. Donor details come from another sample of the same person, matched by shared clones. The CDR3 loop reads CASSLEVLAGDNEQFF. The nucleotides read TGTGCCAGCAGCTTAGAAGTACTAGCGGGGGACAATGAGCAGTTCTTC.